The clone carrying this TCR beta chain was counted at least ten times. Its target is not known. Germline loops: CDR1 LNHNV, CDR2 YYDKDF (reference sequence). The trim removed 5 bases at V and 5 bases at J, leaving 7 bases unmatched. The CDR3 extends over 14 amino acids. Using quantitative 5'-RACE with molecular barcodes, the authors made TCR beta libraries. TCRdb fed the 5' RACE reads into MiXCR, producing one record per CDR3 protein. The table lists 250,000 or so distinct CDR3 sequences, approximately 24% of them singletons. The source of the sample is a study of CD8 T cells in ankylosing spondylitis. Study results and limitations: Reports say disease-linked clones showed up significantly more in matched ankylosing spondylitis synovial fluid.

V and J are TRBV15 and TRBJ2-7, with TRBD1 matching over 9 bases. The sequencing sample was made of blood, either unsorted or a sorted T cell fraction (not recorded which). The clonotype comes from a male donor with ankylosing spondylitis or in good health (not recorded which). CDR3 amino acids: CATSVRDRVNEQYF. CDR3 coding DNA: TGTGCCACCAGCGTACGGGACAGGGTAAACGAGCAGTACTTC.